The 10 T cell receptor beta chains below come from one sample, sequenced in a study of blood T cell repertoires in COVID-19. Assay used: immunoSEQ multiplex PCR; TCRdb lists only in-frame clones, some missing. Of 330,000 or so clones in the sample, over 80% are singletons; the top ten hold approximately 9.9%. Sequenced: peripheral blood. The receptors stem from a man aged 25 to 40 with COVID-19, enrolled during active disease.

The CDR3 DNA sequence: TGTGCCAGCAGCCTACCCCTTGGACTAGGAACAGATACGCAGTATTTT. Protein sequence: CASSLPLGLGTDTQYF. The chain links TRBV7-2 to TRBJ2-3; 7 nucleotides align to TRBD2. The length of the CDR3 is 16 residues. The germline V gene encodes CDR1 SGHTA and CDR2 FQGNSA. Trimming took 5 bases from V and 3 from J; bases not matched to a gene: 11.

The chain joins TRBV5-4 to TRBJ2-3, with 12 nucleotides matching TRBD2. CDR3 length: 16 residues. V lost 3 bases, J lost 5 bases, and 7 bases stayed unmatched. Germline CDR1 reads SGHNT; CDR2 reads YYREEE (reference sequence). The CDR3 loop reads CASSSRTSGVVDTQYF. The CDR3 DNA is TGTGCCAGCAGCTCCCGGACTAGCGGGGTTGTAGATACGCAGTATTTT.

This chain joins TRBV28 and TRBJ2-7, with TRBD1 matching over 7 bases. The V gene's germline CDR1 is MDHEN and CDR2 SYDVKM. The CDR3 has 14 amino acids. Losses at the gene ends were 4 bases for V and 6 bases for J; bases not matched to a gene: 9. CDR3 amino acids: CASSYPRTGVEQYF. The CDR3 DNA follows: TGTGCCAGCAGTTACCCAAGGACAGGTGTCGAGCAGTACTTC.

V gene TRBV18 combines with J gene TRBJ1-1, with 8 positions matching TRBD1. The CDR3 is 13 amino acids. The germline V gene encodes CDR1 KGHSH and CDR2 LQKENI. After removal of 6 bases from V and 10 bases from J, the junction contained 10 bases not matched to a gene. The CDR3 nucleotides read TGTGCCAGCTCGTTGGACAGGGTTCGGGGAGCTTTCTTT. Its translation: CASSLDRVRGAFF.

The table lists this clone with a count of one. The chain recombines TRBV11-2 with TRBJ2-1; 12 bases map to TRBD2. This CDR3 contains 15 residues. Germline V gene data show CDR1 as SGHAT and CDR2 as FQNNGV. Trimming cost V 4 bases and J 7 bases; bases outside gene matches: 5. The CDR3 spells CASSSWTSGDNEQFF. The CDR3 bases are TGTGCCAGCAGCTCATGGACTAGCGGGGATAATGAGCAGTTCTTC.

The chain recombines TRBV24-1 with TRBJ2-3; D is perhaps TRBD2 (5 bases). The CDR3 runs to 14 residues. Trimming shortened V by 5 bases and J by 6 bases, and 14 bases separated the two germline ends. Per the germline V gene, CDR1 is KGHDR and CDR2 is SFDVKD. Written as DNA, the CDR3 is TGTGCCACCAGTGCGGGGTGGGGATACGATACGCAGTATTTT. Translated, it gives CATSAGWGYDTQYF.

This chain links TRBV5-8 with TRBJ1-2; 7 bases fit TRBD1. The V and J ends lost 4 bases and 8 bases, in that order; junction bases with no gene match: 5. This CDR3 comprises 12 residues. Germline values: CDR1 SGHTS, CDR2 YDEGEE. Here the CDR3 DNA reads TGTGCCAGCAGCGCGTCCAGGGGGGGCTACACCTTC. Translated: CASSASRGGYTF.

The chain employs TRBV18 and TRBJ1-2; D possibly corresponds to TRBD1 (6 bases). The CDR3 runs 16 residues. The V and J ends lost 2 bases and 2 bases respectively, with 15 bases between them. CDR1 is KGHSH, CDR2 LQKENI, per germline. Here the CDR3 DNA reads TGTGCCAGCTCACCAGGGGGCGCCTCCTTAAACTATGGCTACACCTTC. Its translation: CASSPGGASLNYGYTF.

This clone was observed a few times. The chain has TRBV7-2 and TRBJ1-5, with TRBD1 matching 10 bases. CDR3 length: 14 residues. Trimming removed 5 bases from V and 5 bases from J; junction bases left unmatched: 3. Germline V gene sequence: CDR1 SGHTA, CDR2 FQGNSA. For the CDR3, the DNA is TGTGCCAGCAGCCGGGACAGGGGCCATCAGCCCCAGCATTTT. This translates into CASSRDRGHQPQHF.

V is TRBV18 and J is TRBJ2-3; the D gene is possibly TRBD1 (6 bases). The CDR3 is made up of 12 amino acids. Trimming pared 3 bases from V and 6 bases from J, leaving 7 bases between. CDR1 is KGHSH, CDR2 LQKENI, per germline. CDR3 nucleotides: TGTGCCAGCTCACCTCAGGGGGATACGCAGTATTTT. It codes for CASSPQGDTQYF.